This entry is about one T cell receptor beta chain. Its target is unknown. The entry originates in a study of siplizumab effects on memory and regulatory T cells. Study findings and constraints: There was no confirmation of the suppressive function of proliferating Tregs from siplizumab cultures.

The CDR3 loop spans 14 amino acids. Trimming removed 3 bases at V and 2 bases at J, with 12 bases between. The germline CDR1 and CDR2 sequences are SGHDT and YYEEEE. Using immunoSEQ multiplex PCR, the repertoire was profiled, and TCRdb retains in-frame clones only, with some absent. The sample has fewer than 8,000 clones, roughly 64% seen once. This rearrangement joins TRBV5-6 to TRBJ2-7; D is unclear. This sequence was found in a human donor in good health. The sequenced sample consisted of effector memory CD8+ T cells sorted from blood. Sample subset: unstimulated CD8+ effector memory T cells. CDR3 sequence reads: CASSSLISTYEQYF. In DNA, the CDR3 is TGTGCCAGCAGCTCCTTAATCTCTACCTACGAGCAGTACTTC.